The 5 T cell receptor beta chains given below trace back to one sample, sequenced in a study of blood T cell repertoires in COVID-19. Data came from immunoSEQ multiplex PCR; TCRdb stores just in-frame clones and leaves some out. The sample yields approximately 200,000 clones, roughly 80% seen once. Material: peripheral blood. These receptors came from a woman aged 25 to 39 who had recovered from COVID-19.

The rearrangement joins TRBV2 to TRBJ2-1; 11 bases are a match to TRBD2. The length of the CDR3 is 15 residues. Germline lookup yields CDR1 SNHLY and CDR2 FYNNEI. J lost 7 bases, V lost 6 bases, and 8 bases had no gene match. Written as DNA, the CDR3 is TGTGCCAGCAGCGGGGGACTAGCGGTGGGGAATGAGCAGTTCTTC. Residues: CASSGGLAVGNEQFF.

This clone has at least ten counts. V gene TRBV30 combines with J gene TRBJ1-3, with 8 bases aligning to TRBD1. The CDR3 contains 14 residues. V trimming: 4 bases; J trimming: 3 bases; junction bases outside the gene matches: 5. Looked up from germline, CDR1 is GTSNPN and CDR2 is SVGIG (reference sequence). In DNA, the CDR3 is TGTGCCTGGACCCTGACAGGGGTTGGAAACACCATATATTTT. Its translation: CAWTLTGVGNTIYF.

This chain links TRBV19 with TRBJ2-7, with unresolved D. CDR1 and CDR2 from the germline V gene are LNHDA and SQIVND (reference sequence). Trimming cost V 3 bases and J 0 bases, with 9 bases left between them. CDR3 length equals 14 residues. In DNA form, the CDR3 reads TGTGCCAGTAGTATGGCGGTATCCTCCTACGAGCAGTACTTC. Translating gives CASSMAVSSYEQYF.

V and J are TRBV5-1 and TRBJ2-1; 13 bases match TRBD2. V shed 3 bases, J shed 9 bases, and the junction held 6 bases outside the gene matches. CDR1 and CDR2 from the germline V gene are SGHRS and YFSETQ. The CDR3 is 15 residues long. CDR3 residues: CASSWTSGSNGEQFF. The CDR3 DNA is TGCGCCAGCAGCTGGACTAGCGGGAGTAACGGTGAGCAGTTCTTC.

V usage is TRBV30 and J usage is TRBJ1-5; 10 nucleotides align to TRBD1. The CDR3 is 15 amino acids. CDR1 GTSNPN and CDR2 SVGIG come from the germline V gene (reference sequence). Written as DNA, the CDR3 is TGTGCATACGACAGGGGGCGGTATAGCAATCAGCCCCAGCATTTT. Encoded protein: CAYDRGRYSNQPQHF. The variable domain in full, completed from reference TRBV30 and TRBJ1-5, reads SQTIHQWPATLVQPVGSPLSLECTVEGTSNPNLYWYRQAAGRGLQLLFYSVGIGQISSEVPQNLSASRPQDRQFILSSKKLLLSDSGFYLCAYDRGRYSNQPQHFGDGTRLSIL.